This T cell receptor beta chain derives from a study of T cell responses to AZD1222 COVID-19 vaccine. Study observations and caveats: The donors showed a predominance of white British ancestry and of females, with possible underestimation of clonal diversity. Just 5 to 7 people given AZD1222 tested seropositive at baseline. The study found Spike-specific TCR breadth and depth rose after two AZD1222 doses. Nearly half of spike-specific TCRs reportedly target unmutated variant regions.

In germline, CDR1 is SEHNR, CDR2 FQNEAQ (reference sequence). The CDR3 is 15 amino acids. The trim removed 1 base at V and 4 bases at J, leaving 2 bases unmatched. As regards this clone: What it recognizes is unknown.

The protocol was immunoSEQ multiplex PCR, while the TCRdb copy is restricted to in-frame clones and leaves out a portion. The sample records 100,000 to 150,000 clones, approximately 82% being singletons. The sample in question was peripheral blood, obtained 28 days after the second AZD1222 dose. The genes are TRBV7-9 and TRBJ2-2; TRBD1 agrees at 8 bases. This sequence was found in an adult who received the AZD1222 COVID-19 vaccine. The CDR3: CASSLGQGLTGELFF. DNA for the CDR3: TGTGCCAGCAGCTTAGGACAGGGGCTCACCGGGGAGCTGTTTTTT.